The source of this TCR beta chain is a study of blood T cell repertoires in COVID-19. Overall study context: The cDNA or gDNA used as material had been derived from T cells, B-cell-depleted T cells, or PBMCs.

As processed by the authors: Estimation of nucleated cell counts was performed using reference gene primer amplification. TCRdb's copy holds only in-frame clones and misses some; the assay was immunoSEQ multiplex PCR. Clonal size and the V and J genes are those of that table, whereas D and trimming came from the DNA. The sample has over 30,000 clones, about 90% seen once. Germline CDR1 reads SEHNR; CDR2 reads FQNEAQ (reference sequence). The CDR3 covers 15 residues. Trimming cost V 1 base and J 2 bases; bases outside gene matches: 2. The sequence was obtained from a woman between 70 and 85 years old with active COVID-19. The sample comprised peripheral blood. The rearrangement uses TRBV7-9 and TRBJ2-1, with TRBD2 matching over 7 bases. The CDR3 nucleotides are TGTGCCAGCAGCTTAGGAGGGACTACCTACAATGAGCAGTTCTTC. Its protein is CASSLGGTTYNEQFF. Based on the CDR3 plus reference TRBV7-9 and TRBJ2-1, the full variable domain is DTGVSQNPRHKITKRGQNVTFRCDPISEHNRLYWYRQTLGQGPEFLTYFQNEAQLEKSRLLSDRFSAERPKGSFSTLEIQRTEQGDSAMYLCASSLGGTTYNEQFFGPGTRLTVL.